This T cell receptor (beta chain) came from a study of control samples from healthy donors and cancer patients. Libraries were prepared by immunoSEQ multiplex PCR; TCRdb keeps only in-frame clonotypes and omits some of them. The table lists about 120,000 clones, approximately 92% of them singletons. Trimming took off 3 bases at V and 6 bases at J, with 19 bases between the two ends. CDR3 size: 15 residues. Germline values: CDR1 SGHRS, CDR2 YFSETQ. This receptor was identified in a man aged 80 or over with head and neck cancer. This chain connects TRBV5-1 to TRBJ2-7; a weak D match, TRBD1 (5 bases). The sequenced sample consisted of PBMCs. CDR3 DNA sequence: TGCGCCAGCAGCTCTATAGCCCCCCAGGGCGGCGAGCAGTACTTC. Protein: CASSSIAPQGGEQYF.